This is a list of T cell receptor beta chains from one sample in a study of shared clonotypes between healthy human individuals. Only in-frame clones appear in the TCRdb table, and some are missing; sequencing was by immunoSEQ multiplex PCR. Among hundreds of thousands of clones listed, about 96% were seen once. The sequenced material came from naive CD8+ T cells sorted from blood. Source of these receptors: a woman under 40 in good health. The CDR3 runs from the conserved cysteine through the conserved F or W. A D gene is named only where the DNA matches it firmly. Only some rows state a clone size, as once, few, many or a class for expanded clones.

. . TRBJ1-4 16 TRBV19 TGTGCCAGTAGTAAGCCCTGGGAACCGGGTAATGAAAAACTGTTTTTT CASSKPWEPGNEKLFF
. . TRBJ2-3 15 TRBV28 TGTGCCAGCACCCTATGGAGCGGTAGCACAGATACGCAGTATTTT CASTLWSGSTDTQYF
TRBD2 . TRBJ2-1 17 TRBV27 TGTGCCAGTGGGGGACTAGCGGGTGTCAAATCCTACAATGAGCAGTTCTTC CASGGLAGVKSYNEQFF
. few TRBJ2-7 13 TRBV10-3 TGTGCCATCAGTGTTGGAGGACCCTACGAGCAGTACTTC CAISVGGPYEQYF
. once TRBJ2-7 13 TRBV4-1 TGCGCCAGCAGCCCCGTGGCGGGTTACGAGCAGTACTTC CASSPVAGYEQYF
TRBD2 . TRBJ2-2 14 TRBV27 TGTGCCAGCAGTCCTAGCGGGGCCGCCGGGGAGCTGTTTTTT CASSPSGAAGELFF
TRBD1 . TRBJ2-5 14 TRBV4-1 TGCGCCAGCAGCCCTGACAGGGGCGGAGAGACCCAGTACTTC CASSPDRGGETQYF
. . TRBJ2-7 15 TRBV19 TGTGCCAGTAGTATTCTACAGGGAAACACCTACGAGCAGTACTTC CASSILQGNTYEQYF
. once TRBJ2-1 13 TRBV9 TGTGCCAGCAGCGGCGGCGGATACAATGAGCAGTTCTTC CASSGGGYNEQFF
TRBD1 . TRBJ2-1 14 TRBV5-4 TGTGCCAGCAGGTTGGACAGGGGGCATAATGAGCAGTTCTTC CASRLDRGHNEQFF
TRBD1 . TRBJ2-5 18 TRBV7-9 TGTGCCAGCAGCTTAGGACAGGGGGTGAAATTAGGCTTGGAGACCCAGTACTTC CASSLGQGVKLGLETQYF
. . TRBJ1-4 15 TRBV28 TGTGCCAGCAGTTTTTCCGGCAGATCTAATGAAAAACTGTTTTTT CASSFSGRSNEKLFF
. . TRBJ2-2 14 TRBV19 TGTGCCAGTAGTATAGGAGGGGGAACCGGGGAGCTGTTTTTT CASSIGGGTGELFF
TRBD2 . TRBJ2-7 14 TRBV27 TGTGCCAGCAGTTTCCAGGGACTAGCTCCCGAGCAGTACTTC CASSFQGLAPEQYF
. . TRBJ1-4 13 TRBV7-9 TGTGCCAGCTCTGGACACGGTAATGAAAAACTGTTTTTT CASSGHGNEKLFF
TRBD1 . TRBJ2-1 16 TRBV7-6 TGTGCCAGCAGCACGCCCACAGGGGATTATTACAATGAGCAGTTCTTC CASSTPTGDYYNEQFF
TRBD2 . TRBJ2-7 18 TRBV7-2 TGTGCCAGCAGCCCTAGAGGGAGCTACCGGGAGGATTCCTACGAGCAGTACTTC CASSPRGSYREDSYEQYF
TRBD1 . TRBJ2-7 16 TRBV28 TGTGCCAGCAGTTCCCCTCCGAGACAGGGGGGGTACGAGCAGTACTTC CASSSPPRQGGYEQYF
TRBD1 . TRBJ1-1 14 TRBV6-1 TGTGCCAGCAGCAGGGACAGCATGAACACTGAAGCTTTCTTT CASSRDSMNTEAFF
TRBD1 . TRBJ2-7 13 TRBV27 TGTGCCAGCAGTTCCCGGGACAGATACGAGCAGTACTTC CASSSRDRYEQYF
. . TRBJ2-1 14 TRBV13 TGTGCCAGCAGCTTCCTAGCGCAAAATAATGAGCAGTTCTTC CASSFLAQNNEQFF
. . TRBJ1-3 16 TRBV30 TGTGCCTGGACCTTTGGGACGTGGAGCTCTGGAAACACCATATATTTT CAWTFGTWSSGNTIYF
. . TRBJ1-2 13 TRBV27 TGTGCCAGCAGCCCGGGACACCTCTATGGCTACACCTTC CASSPGHLYGYTF
. . TRBJ1-1 13 TRBV13 TGTGCCAGCAGCTTAGGCTTGGCCGCTGAAGCTTTCTTT CASSLGLAAEAFF
. . TRBJ1-2 15 TRBV4-1 TGCGCCAGCAGCCAAGACCCGAGCACTACCTATGGCTACACCTTC CASSQDPSTTYGYTF
TRBD2 . TRBJ2-7 13 TRBV19 TGTGCCAGTAGTCGAGCGGGAGACTACGAGCAGTACTTC CASSRAGDYEQYF
TRBD1 . TRBJ2-7 14 TRBV7-9 TGTGCCAGCAGCTTGGATCAGGGGGTCTACGAGCAGTACTTC CASSLDQGVYEQYF
TRBD1 . TRBJ2-1 13 TRBV2 TGTGCCAGCCGGGACAGGGGGGTTTTAGGGCAGTTCTTC CASRDRGVLGQFF
TRBD1 . TRBJ1-5 14 TRBV19 TGTGCCACCGGACAGGGTAATAGCAATCAGCCCCAGCATTTT CATGQGNSNQPQHF
TRBD2 once TRBJ2-7 16 TRBV6-5 TGTGCCAGCAGTTACTCCTCCGGGACTAGCGTATACGAGCAGTACTTC CASSYSSGTSVYEQYF
. . TRBJ2-6 15 TRBV13 TGTGCCAGCAGCTTAGGCCTATCTGGGGCCAACGTCCTGACTTTC CASSLGLSGANVLTF